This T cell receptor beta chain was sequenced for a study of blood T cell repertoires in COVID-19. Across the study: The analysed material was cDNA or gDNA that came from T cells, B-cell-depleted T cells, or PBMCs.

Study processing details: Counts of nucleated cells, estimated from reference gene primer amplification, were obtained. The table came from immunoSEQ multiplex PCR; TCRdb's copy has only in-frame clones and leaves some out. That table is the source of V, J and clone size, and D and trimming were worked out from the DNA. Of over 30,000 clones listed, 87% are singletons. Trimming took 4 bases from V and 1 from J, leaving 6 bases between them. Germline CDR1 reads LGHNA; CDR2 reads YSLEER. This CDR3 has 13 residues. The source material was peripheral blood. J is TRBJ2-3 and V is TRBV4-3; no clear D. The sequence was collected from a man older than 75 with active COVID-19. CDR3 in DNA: TGCGCCAGCAGCCTTCGGGGCACAGATACGCAGTATTTT. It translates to CASSLRGTDTQYF.